The present TCR beta chain was sequenced within a study of metastatic and nonmetastatic thyroid tumors. This CDR3 is built from 16 residues. V dropped 4 bases and J dropped 1; count of bases not matched to a gene: 6. Looked up from germline, CDR1 is SGHKS and CDR2 is YYEKEE (reference sequence). None of the patients had undergone any treatment ahead of thyroid surgery. This clone was observed many times. TCRdb re-analyzed the PCR reads through MiXCR. The profile shows tens of thousands of clones, about 20% of them singletons. This sequence was found in a female donor with papillary thyroid cancer or a benign thyroid nodule (not recorded which). Some clones in this sample may be carry-over from other donors' samples. The chain couples TRBV5-5 to TRBJ2-2; 8 bases agree with TRBD1. Material for sequencing was blood. CDR3 loop: CASSPYRGENTGELFF. The CDR3 DNA reads TGTGCCAGCAGCCCATACAGGGGGGAGAACACCGGGGAGCTGTTTTTT.